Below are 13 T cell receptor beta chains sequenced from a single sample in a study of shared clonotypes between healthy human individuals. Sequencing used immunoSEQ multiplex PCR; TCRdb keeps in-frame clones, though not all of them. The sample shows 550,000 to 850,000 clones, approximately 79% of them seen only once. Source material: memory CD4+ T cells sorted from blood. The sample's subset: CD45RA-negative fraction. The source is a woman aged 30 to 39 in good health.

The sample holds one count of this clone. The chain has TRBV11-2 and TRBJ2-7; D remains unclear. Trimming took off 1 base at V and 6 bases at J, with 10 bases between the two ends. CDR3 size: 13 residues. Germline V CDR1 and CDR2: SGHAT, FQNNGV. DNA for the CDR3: TGTGCCAGCAGCTTAGGCGGTCGGGCCGAGCAGTACTTC. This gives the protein CASSLGGRAEQYF.

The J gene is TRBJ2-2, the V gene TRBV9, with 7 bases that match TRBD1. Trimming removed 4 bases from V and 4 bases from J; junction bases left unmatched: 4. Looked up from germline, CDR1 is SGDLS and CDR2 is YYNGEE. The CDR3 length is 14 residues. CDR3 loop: CASSLQGTTGELFF. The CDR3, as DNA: TGTGCCAGCAGCTTACAGGGGACCACCGGGGAGCTGTTTTTT.

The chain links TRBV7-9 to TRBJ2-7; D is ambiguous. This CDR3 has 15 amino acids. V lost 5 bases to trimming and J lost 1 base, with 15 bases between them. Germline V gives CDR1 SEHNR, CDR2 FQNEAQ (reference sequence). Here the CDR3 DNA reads TGTGCCAGCAGCCCGCCAGGACGGTATTCCTACGAGCAGTACTTC. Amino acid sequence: CASSPPGRYSYEQYF.

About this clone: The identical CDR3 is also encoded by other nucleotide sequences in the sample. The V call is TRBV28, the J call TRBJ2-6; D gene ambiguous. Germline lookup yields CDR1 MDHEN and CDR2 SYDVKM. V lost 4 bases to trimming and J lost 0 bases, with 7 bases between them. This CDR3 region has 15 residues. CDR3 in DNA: TGTGCCAGCAGTTCCCCTTCCTCTGGGGCCAACGTCCTGACTTTC. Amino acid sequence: CASSSPSSGANVLTF.

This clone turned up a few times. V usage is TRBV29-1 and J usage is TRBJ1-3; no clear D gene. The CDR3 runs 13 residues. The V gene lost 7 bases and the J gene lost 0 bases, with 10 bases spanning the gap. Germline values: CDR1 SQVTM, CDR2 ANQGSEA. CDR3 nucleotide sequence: TGCAGCGCCCCCAGTACCTCTGGAAACACCATATATTTT. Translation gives CSAPSTSGNTIYF.

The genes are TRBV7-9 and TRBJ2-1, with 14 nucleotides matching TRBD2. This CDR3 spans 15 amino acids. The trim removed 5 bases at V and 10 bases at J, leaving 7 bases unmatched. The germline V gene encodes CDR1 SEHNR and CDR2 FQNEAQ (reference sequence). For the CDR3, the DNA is TGTGCCAGCAGCACCCCGGGACTAGCGGGGGCCGAGCAGTTCTTC. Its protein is CASSTPGLAGAEQFF. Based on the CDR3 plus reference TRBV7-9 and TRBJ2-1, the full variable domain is DTGVSQNPRHKITKRGQNVTFRCDPISEHNRLYWYRQTLGQGPEFLTYFQNEAQLEKSRLLSDRFSAERPKGSFSTLEIQRTEQGDSAMYLCASSTPGLAGAEQFFGPGTRLTVL.

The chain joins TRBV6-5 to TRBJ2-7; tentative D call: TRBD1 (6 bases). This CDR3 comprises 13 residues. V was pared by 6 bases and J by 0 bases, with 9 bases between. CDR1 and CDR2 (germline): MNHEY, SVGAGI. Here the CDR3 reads CASSGTFSYEQYF. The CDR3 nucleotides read TGTGCCAGCAGCGGGACATTCTCCTACGAGCAGTACTTC.

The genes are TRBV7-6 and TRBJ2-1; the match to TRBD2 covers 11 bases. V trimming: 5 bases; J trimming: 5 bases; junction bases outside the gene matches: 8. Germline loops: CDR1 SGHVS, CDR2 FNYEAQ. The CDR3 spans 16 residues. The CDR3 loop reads CASSQLGLAVDNEQFF. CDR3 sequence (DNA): TGTGCCAGCAGCCAGTTGGGACTAGCGGTTGACAATGAGCAGTTCTTC.

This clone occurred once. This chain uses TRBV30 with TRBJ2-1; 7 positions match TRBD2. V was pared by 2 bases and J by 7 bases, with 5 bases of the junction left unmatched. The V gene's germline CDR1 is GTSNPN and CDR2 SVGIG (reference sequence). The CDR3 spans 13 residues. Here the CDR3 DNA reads TGTGCCTGGAGTAGGACTAGTGAAAATGAGCAGTTCTTC. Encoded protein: CAWSRTSENEQFF.

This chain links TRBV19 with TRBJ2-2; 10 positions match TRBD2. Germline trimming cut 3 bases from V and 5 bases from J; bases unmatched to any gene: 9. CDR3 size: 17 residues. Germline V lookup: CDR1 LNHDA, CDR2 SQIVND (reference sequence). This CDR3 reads CASSIGVLAGLTGELFF. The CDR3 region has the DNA TGTGCCAGTAGTATTGGAGTACTAGCGGGATTGACCGGGGAGCTGTTTTTT. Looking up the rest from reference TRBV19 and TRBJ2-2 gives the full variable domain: DGGITQSPKYLFRKEGQNVTLSCEQNLNHDAMYWYRQDPGQGLRLIYYSQIVNDFQKGDIAEGYSVSREKKESFPLTVTSAQKNPTAFYLCASSIGVLAGLTGELFFGEGSRLTVL.

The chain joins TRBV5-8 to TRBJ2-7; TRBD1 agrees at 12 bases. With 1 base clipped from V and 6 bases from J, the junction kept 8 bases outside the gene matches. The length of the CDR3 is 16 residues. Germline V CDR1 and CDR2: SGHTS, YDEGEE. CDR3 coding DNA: TGTGCCAGCAGCTTGAGGGTAGGGACAGGGGGCCTCGAGCAGTACTTC. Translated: CASSLRVGTGGLEQYF.

CDR3 nucleotides: TGCGCCAGCAGGGAAATCACAGGGTCTGGGGCCAACGTCCTGACTTTC. Translated, it gives CASREITGSGANVLTF. This chain joins TRBV5-1 and TRBJ2-6; possibly TRBD1 for D (6 bases). The CDR3 is 16 amino acids. Germline-derived CDR1 and CDR2 are SGHRS and YFSETQ. V lost 5 bases to trimming and J lost 1 base, with 13 bases between them.

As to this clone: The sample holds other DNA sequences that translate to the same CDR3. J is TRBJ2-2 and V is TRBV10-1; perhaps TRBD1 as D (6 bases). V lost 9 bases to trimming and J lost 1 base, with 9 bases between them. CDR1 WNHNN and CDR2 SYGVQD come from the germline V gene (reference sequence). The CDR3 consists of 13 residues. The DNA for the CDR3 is TGCGCCAGTAGAGGGGGGAACACCGGGGAGCTGTTTTTT. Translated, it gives CASRGGNTGELFF.